This TCR beta chain is from a study of blood T cell repertoires in COVID-19 (TCRdb year 2020). Describing the broader study: Collaborator samples came from the United States, Italy and Spain and covered acute and convalescent phases of COVID-19. The material from the prospective study consisted of cDNA or gDNA derived from T cells, B-cell-depleted T cells, or PBMCs. The dataset comprised deeply sampled blood TCRbeta repertoires from subjects exposed to, actively infected with, or recovered from COVID-19. The repertoires were released in a freely available public database intended as a resource for research on the immune response to SARS-CoV-2. Samples were obtained from the ongoing ImmuneRACE study (first 160 participants) and from 950 to 1,500 subjects provided by 6 global collaborators. A de-identified subject ID, COVID-19 status, age in years and sex were almost always included in the sample metadata. HLA class I and class II types, where available, came from metadata supplied by the sample provider rather than from assay-based typing.

This clone was recorded once. Its target antigen remains unknown. No much larger clone exists at a distance of one base, and base qualities are not known. The immunoSEQ Assay, a bias-controlled multiplex PCR, was used to amplify TCRbeta CDR3 regions from genomic DNA. The paper's data handling went like this. Nucleated cell counts per sample were estimated from amplification of reference gene primers within the assay. To quantify the absolute abundance of each unique TCRbeta CDR3 rearrangement, sequence reads were collapsed and filtered. For each sample, productive Simpson clonality was calculated as the square root of Simpson's diversity index across productive rearrangements. TCRdb re-hosts the immuneACCESS table, in-frame sequences only. Its copies lack some clones; in the studies checked, an unresolved V gene accounts for under half of them, and the cause for the rest is not known. V and J calls and clone size follow that table, whereas D and trimming were derived from the DNA. A total of a few hundred thousand clones appear in this sample, 70% to 90% of them only once. The top ten clonotypes cover over 2.5% of the sample.

From the cysteine through the phenylalanine, the CDR3 covers 13 amino acids. Kept here is only the CDR3 DNA, which spans 39 bases and is read in frame from base 1. In the germline V gene (reference sequence), CDR1 corresponds to GTSNPN and CDR2 to SVGIG. Clipping removes 4 bases from V and 6 bases from J, with 5 as the unmatched junction base count. A second Seattle source provided samples from volunteer blood donors who had recovered from COVID-19. Whole blood was collected in K2EDTA tubes by collaborating institutions according to the institutions' own protocols. Collaborator samples were shipped for TCRbeta analysis as frozen whole blood, isolated PBMCs, or DNA extracted from either sample type. What the research found in general, with its limitations: The amount of clinical and demographic metadata varied by source and participant and was provided uncurated.

The receptor comes from a man aged 50-59 years who had recovered from COVID-19. The chain employs TRBV30 and TRBJ1-2; the central 10 bases match TRBD1. Sequencing was performed on peripheral blood. The CDR3 reads CAWTWTGGNGYTF. The DNA reads TGTGCCTGGACTTGGACAGGGGGAAATGGCTACACCTTC. The reference TRBV30 and TRBJ1-2 proteins fill in what lies around the CDR3, so the full variable domain reads SQTIHQWPATLVQPVGSPLSLECTVEGTSNPNLYWYRQAAGRGLQLLFYSVGIGQISSEVPQNLSASRPQDRQFILSSKKLLLSDSGFYLCAWTWTGGNGYTFGSGTRLTVV.